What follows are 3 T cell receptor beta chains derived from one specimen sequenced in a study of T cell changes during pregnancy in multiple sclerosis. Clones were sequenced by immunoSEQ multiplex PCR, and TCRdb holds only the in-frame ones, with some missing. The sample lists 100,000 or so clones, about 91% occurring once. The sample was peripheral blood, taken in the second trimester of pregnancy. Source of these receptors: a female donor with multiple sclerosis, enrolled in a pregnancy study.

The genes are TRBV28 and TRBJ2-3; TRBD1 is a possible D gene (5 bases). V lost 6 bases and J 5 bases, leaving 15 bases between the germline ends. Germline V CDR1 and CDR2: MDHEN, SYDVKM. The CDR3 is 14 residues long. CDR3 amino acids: CASRLRGGEDTQYF. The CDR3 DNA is TGTGCCAGCAGATTAAGGGGTGGGGAAGATACGCAGTATTTT.

The CDR3 region is CASLRGYEQYF. CDR3 nucleotides: TGTGCCAGTCTCCGGGGCTACGAGCAGTACTTC. This chain links TRBV2 with TRBJ2-7; TRBD2 is a possible D gene (5 bases). The germline CDR1 and CDR2 sequences are SNHLY and FYNNEI. The CDR3 runs to 11 residues. V lost 9 bases to trimming and J lost 3 bases, with 9 bases between them.

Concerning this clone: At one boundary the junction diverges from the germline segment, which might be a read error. CDR3 residues: CASSFSGLAKTGELFF. As DNA, the CDR3 is TGTGCCAGCAGCTTTTCTGGACTAGCGAAAACCGGGGAGCTGTTTTTT. This chain joins TRBV11-1 and TRBJ2-2; 9 bases fit TRBD2. This CDR3 region has 16 residues. Germline V gene sequence: CDR1 SGHAT, CDR2 FQDESV (reference sequence).